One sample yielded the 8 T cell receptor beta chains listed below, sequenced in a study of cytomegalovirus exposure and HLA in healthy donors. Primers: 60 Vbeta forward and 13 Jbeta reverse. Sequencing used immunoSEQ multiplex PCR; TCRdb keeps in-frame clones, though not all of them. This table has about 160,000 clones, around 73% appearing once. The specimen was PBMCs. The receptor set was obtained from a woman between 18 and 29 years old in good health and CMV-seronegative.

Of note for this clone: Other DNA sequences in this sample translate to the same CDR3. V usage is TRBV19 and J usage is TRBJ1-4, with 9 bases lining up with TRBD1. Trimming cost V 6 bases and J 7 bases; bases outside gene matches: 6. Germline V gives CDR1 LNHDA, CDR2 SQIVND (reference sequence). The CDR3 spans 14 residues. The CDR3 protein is CASSRDREREKLFF. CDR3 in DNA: TGTGCCAGTAGCAGGGACAGGGAACGTGAAAAACTGTTTTTT.

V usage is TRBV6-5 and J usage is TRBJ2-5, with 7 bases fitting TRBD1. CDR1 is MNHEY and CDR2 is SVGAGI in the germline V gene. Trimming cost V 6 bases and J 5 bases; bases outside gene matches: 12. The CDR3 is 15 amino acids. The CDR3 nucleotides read TGTGCCAGCAGGGTTACCTACGACAGGGAGGAGACCCAGTACTTC. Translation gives CASRVTYDREETQYF.

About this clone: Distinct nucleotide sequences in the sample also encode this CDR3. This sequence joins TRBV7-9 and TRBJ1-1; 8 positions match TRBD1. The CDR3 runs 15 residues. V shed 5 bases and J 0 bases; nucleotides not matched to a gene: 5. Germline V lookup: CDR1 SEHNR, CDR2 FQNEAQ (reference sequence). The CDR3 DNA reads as TGTGCCAGCAGCCCACGACAGGGGTTGAACACTGAAGCTTTCTTT. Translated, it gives CASSPRQGLNTEAFF.

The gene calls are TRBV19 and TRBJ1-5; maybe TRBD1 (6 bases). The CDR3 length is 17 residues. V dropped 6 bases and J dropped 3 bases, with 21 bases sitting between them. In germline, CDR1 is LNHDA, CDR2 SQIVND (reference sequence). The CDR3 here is CASRDSGAGQYNQPQHF. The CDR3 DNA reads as TGTGCCAGTAGGGACAGCGGCGCCGGCCAGTACAATCAGCCCCAGCATTTT.

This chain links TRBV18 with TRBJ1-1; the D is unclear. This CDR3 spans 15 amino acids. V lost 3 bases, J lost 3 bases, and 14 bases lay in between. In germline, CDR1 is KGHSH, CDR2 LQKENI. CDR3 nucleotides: TGTGCCAGCTCACCTAAAATCGGTCAGGACACTGAAGCTTTCTTT. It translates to CASSPKIGQDTEAFF.

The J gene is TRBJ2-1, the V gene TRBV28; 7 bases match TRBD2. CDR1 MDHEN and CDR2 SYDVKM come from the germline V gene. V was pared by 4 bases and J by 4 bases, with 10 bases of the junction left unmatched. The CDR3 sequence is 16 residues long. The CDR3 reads CASSSRLREGYNEQFF. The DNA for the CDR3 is TGTGCCAGCAGTTCTCGATTGAGGGAGGGATACAATGAGCAGTTCTTC.

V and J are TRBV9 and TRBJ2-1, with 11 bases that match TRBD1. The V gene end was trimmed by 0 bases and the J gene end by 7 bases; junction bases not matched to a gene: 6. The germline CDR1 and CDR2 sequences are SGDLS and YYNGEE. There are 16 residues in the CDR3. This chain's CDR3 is CASSVDPGTGGNEQFF. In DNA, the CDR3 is TGTGCCAGCAGCGTAGACCCCGGGACAGGGGGGAATGAGCAGTTCTTC.

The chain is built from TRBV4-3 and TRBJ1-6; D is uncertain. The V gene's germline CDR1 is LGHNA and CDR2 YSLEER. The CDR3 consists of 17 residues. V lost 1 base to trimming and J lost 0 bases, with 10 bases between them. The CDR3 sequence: CASSQAGRSSYNSPLHF. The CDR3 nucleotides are TGCGCCAGCAGCCAAGCTGGCAGAAGCTCCTATAATTCACCCCTCCACTTT.